These 18 T cell receptor beta chains were sequenced from one sample in a study of OX40 agonist ivuxolimab in advanced cancers. The repertoire was sequenced with immunoSEQ multiplex PCR; TCRdb's copy has only in-frame clones and lacks some. Among 72,000 or so clones, 80% to 90% were seen once, and the ten largest hold 0.86%. This material consisted of CD4+ or CD8+ T cells sorted from blood, taken in a trial of the OX40 agonist ivuxolimab. Receptors were obtained from an adult with an advanced solid tumor such as melanoma, head and neck, liver or kidney cancer.

The table lists this clone with a count of one. The V call is TRBV30, the J call TRBJ2-1; possible D gene TRBD1, 5 bases. Germline V gene sequence: CDR1 GTSNPN, CDR2 SVGIG (reference sequence). V lost 0 bases, J lost 12 bases, and 15 bases lay in between. The CDR3 length is 13 residues. The chain's CDR3 is CAWSVPPTGPQFF. The CDR3 DNA sequence: TGTGCCTGGAGTGTGCCTCCCACAGGCCCGCAGTTCTTC.

The CDR3 sequence: CASSLYPPHSRSGYTF. Written as DNA, the CDR3 is TGTGCCAGCAGCTTGTATCCCCCCCACAGTAGATCTGGCTACACCTTC. The chain has TRBV5-6 and TRBJ1-2; no definite D call. V dropped 1 base and J dropped 7 bases, with 20 bases sitting between them. This CDR3 has 16 amino acids. From germline, CDR1 is SGHDT and CDR2 YYEEEE.

The V and J genes are TRBV7-8 and TRBJ2-3; TRBD2 matches at 13 bases. The CDR3 totals 17 residues. Germline-derived CDR1 and CDR2 are SGHVS and FQNEAQ. Trimming took 5 bases from V and 6 from J; bases not matched to a gene: 11. CDR3 DNA: TGTGCCAGCAGCCCTCCGGGACTAGCGGGGCATGTGGATACGCAGTATTTT. Amino acid sequence: CASSPPGLAGHVDTQYF.

The V and J genes are TRBV19 and TRBJ2-7; TRBD1 agrees at 8 bases. J was trimmed by 2 bases and V by 6 bases; bases with no gene match: 6. The CDR3 length is 14 residues. The germline V gene has CDR1 LNHDA and CDR2 SQIVND (reference sequence). CDR3 loop: CASRPETGAYEQYF. In nucleotides, the CDR3 is TGTGCCAGTAGACCGGAGACAGGGGCCTACGAGCAGTACTTC. Variable domain in full (rest from reference TRBV19 and TRBJ2-7): DGGITQSPKYLFRKEGQNVTLSCEQNLNHDAMYWYRQDPGQGLRLIYYSQIVNDFQKGDIAEGYSVSREKKESFPLTVTSAQKNPTAFYLCASRPETGAYEQYFGPGTRLTVT.

The chain is built from TRBV7-2 and TRBJ2-6, with 8 bases aligning to TRBD2. The CDR3 loop spans 17 amino acids. V shed 4 bases and J 3 bases; nucleotides not matched to a gene: 8. The germline V gene encodes CDR1 SGHTA and CDR2 FQGNSA. The CDR3 spells CASSYRAGEFGANVLTF. The CDR3 nucleotides are TGTGCCAGCAGCTATCGAGCGGGGGAGTTTGGGGCCAACGTCCTGACTTTC.

V usage is TRBV18 and J usage is TRBJ1-2, with 10 bases identical to TRBD1. Germline CDR1 reads KGHSH; CDR2 reads LQKENI. This CDR3 contains 15 residues. V was clipped by 8 bases and J by 4 bases; unmatched bases: 10. CDR3 residues: CASAQRQGAAYGYTF. CDR3 DNA sequence: TGTGCCAGCGCACAGAGACAGGGGGCGGCCTATGGCTACACCTTC.

The rearrangement links TRBV19 to TRBJ1-4; possibly TRBD1 for D (5 bases). The ends were cut back, 5 bases at V and 8 bases at J, with 15 bases in the middle. Per germline, CDR1 LNHDA and CDR2 SQIVND (reference sequence). This CDR3 spans 14 amino acids. The CDR3 sequence: CASSPTAGPEKLFF. CDR3 DNA sequence: TGTGCCAGTAGTCCGACAGCTGGACCGGAAAAACTGTTTTTT. The complete variable domain, with remaining parts taken from reference TRBV19 and TRBJ1-4, reads DGGITQSPKYLFRKEGQNVTLSCEQNLNHDAMYWYRQDPGQGLRLIYYSQIVNDFQKGDIAEGYSVSREKKESFPLTVTSAQKNPTAFYLCASSPTAGPEKLFFGSGTQLSVL.

The genes are TRBV11-3 and TRBJ2-7; possible D gene TRBD1, 6 bases. CDR1 SGHNT and CDR2 YENEEA come from the germline V gene. Trimming took off 5 bases at V and 3 bases at J, with 11 bases between the two ends. This CDR3 is built from 13 residues. The CDR3 nucleotides are TGTGCCAGCAGCCCAACACAGGGCTACGAGCAGTACTTC. Encoded protein: CASSPTQGYEQYF.

A single count supports this clone. The chain employs TRBV7-6 and TRBJ2-5; the D gene is possibly TRBD2 (5 bases). Germline values: CDR1 SGHVS, CDR2 FNYEAQ. Trimming left V 0 bases short and J 2 bases short, with 13 bases between. CDR3 length equals 16 residues. The CDR3 spells CASSLALRWRQETQYF. The CDR3, as DNA: TGTGCCAGCAGCTTAGCGCTTAGATGGAGGCAAGAGACCCAGTACTTC.

The rearrangement uses TRBV18 and TRBJ1-3; D perhaps matches TRBD1 (5 bases). Germline lookup yields CDR1 KGHSH and CDR2 LQKENI. Trimming removed 1 base at V and 1 base at J, with 8 bases between. This CDR3 has 15 residues. The CDR3 region has the DNA TGTGCCAGCTCACCACAGGGGATGTCTGGAAACACCATATATTTT. Translation: CASSPQGMSGNTIYF.

The CDR3 DNA is TGTGCCAGCAGTGATCCCGGGACAGGGGGAAACTATGGCTACACCTTC. Translating gives CASSDPGTGGNYGYTF. The chain couples TRBV28 to TRBJ1-2, with 11 nucleotides matching TRBD1. The CDR3 has 16 amino acids. Germline assignment: CDR1 MDHEN and CDR2 SYDVKM. V trimming: 5 bases; J trimming: 2 bases; junction bases outside the gene matches: 7.

The CDR3 here is CASSRQGGQVEQYF. CDR3 in DNA: TGCGCCAGCAGCCGACAGGGGGGTCAGGTCGAGCAGTACTTC. The chain links TRBV5-1 to TRBJ2-7, with 9 bases matching TRBD1. Germline trimming cut 4 bases from V and 6 bases from J; bases unmatched to any gene: 8. The CDR3 totals 14 residues. Germline V gene data show CDR1 as SGHRS and CDR2 as YFSETQ.

This clone was counted only a few times. CDR3 sequence: CASSLGFGAGNTIYF. The CDR3 coding sequence is TGTGCCAGCAGCTTAGGTTTCGGGGCTGGAAACACCATATATTTT. V gene TRBV11-2 combines with J gene TRBJ1-3; D is unclear. Trimming took 1 base from V and 2 from J, leaving 9 bases between them. Germline V lookup: CDR1 SGHAT, CDR2 FQNNGV. The CDR3 sequence is 15 residues long.

The genes are TRBV30 and TRBJ2-4, with D hard to call. Germline V gives CDR1 GTSNPN, CDR2 SVGIG (reference sequence). V lost 2 bases and J lost 8, with 16 bases in between. The CDR3 runs to 14 residues. Written as DNA, the CDR3 is TGTGCCTGGAGTCGTTCCAACCTTCGGGACATTCAGTACTTC. As protein: CAWSRSNLRDIQYF.

The chain combines TRBV18 with TRBJ2-1, with D perhaps matching TRBD2 (5 bases). The CDR3 length is 14 residues. Germline loops: CDR1 KGHSH, CDR2 LQKENI. The V end was cut by 6 bases, the J end by 4 bases, with 13 bases between. CDR3 region: CASSGLLSYNEQFF. The CDR3 DNA sequence: TGTGCCAGCTCCGGACTGTTATCGTACAATGAGCAGTTCTTC.

Concerning this clone itself: The sample carries other DNA sequences with the same CDR3. The chain recombines TRBV30 with TRBJ2-5, with D perhaps being TRBD1 or TRBD2 (5 bases each). The CDR3 is 12 amino acids. Trimming stripped 2 bases from V and 5 bases from J, with 9 bases between. The germline gives CDR1 GTSNPN, CDR2 SVGIG (reference sequence). The CDR3 coding sequence is TGTGCCTGGAGTAGGGACCGGGAGACCCAGTACTTC. It specifies CAWSRDRETQYF.

The chain has TRBV6-1 and TRBJ1-2; D is perhaps TRBD1 (6 bases). Germline-derived CDR1 and CDR2 are MNHNS and SASEGT. There are 14 residues in the CDR3. V was shortened by 5 bases and J by 5 bases, with 15 bases between the two germline ends. Here the CDR3 DNA reads TGTGCCAGCAGTACAACTCAGGGGATTTATGGCTACACCTTC. Residues: CASSTTQGIYGYTF.

This clone was picked up one time. This chain joins TRBV7-9 and TRBJ1-2, with D unclear. Germline-derived CDR1 and CDR2 are SEHNR and FQNEAQ (reference sequence). The V and J ends lost 6 bases and 4 bases respectively, with 9 bases between them. The CDR3 is 12 amino acids. The CDR3 sequence: CASSTSFYGYTF. CDR3 nucleotide sequence: TGTGCCAGCAGTACCTCTTTCTATGGCTACACCTTC.